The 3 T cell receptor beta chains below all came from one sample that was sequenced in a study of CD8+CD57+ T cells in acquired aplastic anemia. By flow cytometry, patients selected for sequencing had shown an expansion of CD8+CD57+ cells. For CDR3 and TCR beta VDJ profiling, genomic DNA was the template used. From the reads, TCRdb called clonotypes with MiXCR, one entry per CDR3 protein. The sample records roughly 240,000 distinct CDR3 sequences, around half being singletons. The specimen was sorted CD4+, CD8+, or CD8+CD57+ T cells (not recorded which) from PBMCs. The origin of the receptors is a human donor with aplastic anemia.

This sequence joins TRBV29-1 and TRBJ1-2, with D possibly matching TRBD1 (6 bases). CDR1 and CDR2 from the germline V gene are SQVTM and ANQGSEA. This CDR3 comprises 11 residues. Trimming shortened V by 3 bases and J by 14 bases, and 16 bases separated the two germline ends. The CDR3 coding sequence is TGCAGCGTTGAGACAGGCCTCGTTTGGACCTTC. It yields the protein CSVETGLVWTF.

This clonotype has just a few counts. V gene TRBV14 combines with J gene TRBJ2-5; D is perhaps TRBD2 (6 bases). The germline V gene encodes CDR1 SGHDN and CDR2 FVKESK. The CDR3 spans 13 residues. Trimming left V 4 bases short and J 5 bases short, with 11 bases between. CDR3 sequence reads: CASSPGRGETQYF. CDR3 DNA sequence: TGTGCCAGCAGCCCGGGACGGGGGGAGACCCAGTACTTC.

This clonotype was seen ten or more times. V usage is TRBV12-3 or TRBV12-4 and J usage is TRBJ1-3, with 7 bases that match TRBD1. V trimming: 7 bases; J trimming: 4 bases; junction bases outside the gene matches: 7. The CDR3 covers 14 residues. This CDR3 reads CASILTGLGNTIYF. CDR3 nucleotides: TGTGCCAGCATCCTGACAGGGCTGGGAAACACCATATATTTT.